The source of this T cell receptor beta chain is a study of shared clonotypes between healthy human individuals. Overall study context: Researchers drew samples from two women and a few men aged 18 to 49.

Negatively enriched CD4+ T cells were divided by CD45RA into naive and memory. Original methodology: There were no quality scores in the junction-only immunoSEQ sequences, so filtering differed. Repertoires were generated with immunoSEQ multiplex PCR, while TCRdb's copy carries only in-frame clones and drops some. The V and J calls and clone size come from that table; D and trimming were worked out from the DNA. The sample carries about 330,000 clones, less than 85% recorded once. This CDR3 is 13 amino acids long. The germline gives CDR1 SGHTA, CDR2 FQGNSA. Trimming stripped 2 bases from V and 7 bases from J, with 9 bases between.

The chain couples TRBV7-2 to TRBJ1-5, with unresolved D. Sequencing was carried out using memory CD4+ T cells sorted from blood. Subset specified: CD45RA-negative fraction. This clonotype was sampled from a young man in good health. CDR3 region: CASSLIQGQPQHF. CDR3 coding DNA: TGTGCCAGCAGCTTAATTCAAGGGCAGCCCCAGCATTTT. The variable domain in full, completed from reference TRBV7-2 and TRBJ1-5, reads GAGVSQSPSNKVTEKGKDVELRCDPISGHTALYWYRQSLGQGLEFLIYFQGNSAPDKSGLPSDRFSAERTGGSVSTLTIQRTQQEDSAVYLCASSLIQGQPQHFGDGTRLSIL.